This T cell receptor beta chain appears in the sequencing data of a study of T cell responses to AZD1222 COVID-19 vaccine. The study, taken as a whole, reports: Regions left unmutated in variants are reportedly the target of nearly half of spike-specific TCRs. Repertoire samples came only from after the peak T cell response.

Concerning this clone: The antigen remains unidentified.

Sequencing used immunoSEQ multiplex PCR; TCRdb keeps in-frame clones, though not all of them. The repertoire holds about 190,000 clones, with over 70% as singletons. The CDR3 is 15 amino acids. Germline assignment: CDR1 MNHEY and CDR2 SVGAGI. The V gene lost 0 bases and the J gene lost 6 bases, with 13 bases spanning the gap. V gene TRBV6-5 combines with J gene TRBJ2-3, with D tentatively TRBD2 (5 bases). This TCR was sampled from an adult in good health. The sequenced sample was peripheral blood, obtained on day 0 of MenACWY control vaccination. CDR3 nucleotides: TGTGCCAGCAGTTACTCCCGAGGGCCATCGGATACGCAGTATTTT. This encodes CASSYSRGPSDTQYF.